The 31 T cell receptor beta chains reported below all come from one sample, sequenced in a study of cytomegalovirus exposure and HLA in healthy donors. PCR employed 60 Vbeta and 13 Jbeta primers. Some clones are missing from TCRdb's copy, which holds only in-frame ones; the method was immunoSEQ multiplex PCR. Altogether more than 80,000 clones are present, roughly four fifths being singletons, with the ten largest covering 15% to 20%. Sequencing input: PBMCs. The source of these receptors is a woman in her sixties or seventies in good health and CMV-seropositive.

This chain connects TRBV4-1 to TRBJ2-7, with 7 bases fitting TRBD2. With V trimmed by 5 bases and J by 2 bases, 6 bases remained unmatched. The CDR3 sequence is 14 residues long. CDR1 is MGHRA and CDR2 is YSYEKL in the germline V gene. CDR3 amino acids: CASSVREAAYEQYF. The CDR3 bases are TGCGCCAGCAGCGTACGGGAGGCTGCCTACGAGCAGTACTTC.

The chain has TRBV30 and TRBJ1-2; D ambiguous. This CDR3 has 11 residues. CDR1 is GTSNPN, CDR2 SVGIG, per germline (reference sequence). Trimming removed 2 bases at V and 8 bases at J, with 9 bases between. This CDR3 reads CAWSRDIGYTF. The DNA for the CDR3 is TGTGCCTGGAGTCGAGACATCGGCTACACCTTC.

This clone has just a few counts. This chain uses TRBV10-3 with TRBJ1-2; 9 bases map to TRBD1. Germline V CDR1 and CDR2: ENHRY, SYGVKD. V lost 11 bases and J lost 4; bases outside the gene matches: 5. The CDR3 is 12 residues long. The CDR3 sequence is CASGQGTYGYTF. For the CDR3, the DNA is TGTGCCTCCGGACAGGGGACCTATGGCTACACCTTC.

The chain combines TRBV18 with TRBJ2-7, with TRBD1 matching over 7 bases. V lost 2 bases and J lost 6; bases outside the gene matches: 10. This CDR3 has 15 amino acids. CDR1 and CDR2 (germline): KGHSH, LQKENI. The CDR3 DNA is TGTGCCAGCTCACCAGGGAAGGGGGCTCCGGGCGAGCAGTACTTC. It encodes CASSPGKGAPGEQYF. The variable domain in full, with the rest retrieved from reference TRBV18 and TRBJ2-7, is NAGVMQNPRHLVRRRGQEARLRCSPMKGHSHVYWYRQLPEEGLKFMVYLQKENIIDESGMPKERFSAEFPKEGPSILRIQQVVRGDSAAYFCASSPGKGAPGEQYFGPGTRLTVT.

The chain carries TRBV29-1 and TRBJ1-2; 8 positions match TRBD1. The CDR3 has 13 residues. Germline CDR1 and CDR2: SQVTM and ANQGSEA. V lost 7 bases and J lost 0; bases outside the gene matches: 4. CDR3 residues: CSDRQGTNYGYTF. The DNA for the CDR3 is TGCAGCGACAGACAGGGGACTAACTATGGCTACACCTTC. Combining the CDR3 with reference TRBV29-1 and TRBJ1-2 gives the whole variable domain SAVISQKPSRDICQRGTSLTIQCQVDSQVTMMFWYRQQPGQSLTLIATANQGSEATYESGFVIDKFPISRPNLTFSTLTVSNMSPEDSSIYLCSDRQGTNYGYTFGSGTRLTVV.

This chain links TRBV6-1 with TRBJ2-5; D may be TRBD1 (6 bases). The V gene's germline CDR1 is MNHNS and CDR2 SASEGT. The CDR3 spans 14 residues. V was clipped by 6 bases and J by 2 bases, with 13 bases between them. The CDR3 DNA follows: TGTGCCAGCAGCACAGACAGGATTCAAGAGACCCAGTACTTC. Translating it yields CASSTDRIQETQYF.

The V call is TRBV28, the J call TRBJ2-5; 8 nucleotides line up with TRBD2. The assigned J gene may be wrong: the sequence end matches TRBJ2-7 better. The CDR3 spans 14 residues. Germline V gene sequence: CDR1 MDHEN, CDR2 SYDVKM. CDR3 protein: CASKSAGVGYEQYF. In DNA form, the CDR3 reads TGTGCCAGCAAGTCAGCGGGAGTTGGGTACGAGCAGTACTTC.

V gene TRBV28 combines with J gene TRBJ2-5, with 7 bases identical to TRBD2. This CDR3 spans 15 amino acids. Losses at the gene ends were 6 bases for V and 2 bases for J; bases not matched to a gene: 9. CDR1 is MDHEN and CDR2 is SYDVKM in the germline V gene. The CDR3 is CASSPLGTTQETQYF. The CDR3 coding sequence is TGTGCCAGCAGCCCACTTGGGACTACACAAGAGACCCAGTACTTC.

The chain carries TRBV5-4 and TRBJ1-4; D remains ambiguous. Germline V CDR1 and CDR2: SGHNT, YYREEE (reference sequence). The CDR3 runs to 13 residues. V lost 3 bases and J 4 bases, leaving 7 bases between the germline ends. CDR3 DNA sequence: TGTGCCAGCAGCTATGCGGGTAATGAAAAACTGTTTTTT. This codes for CASSYAGNEKLFF.

The chain has TRBV11-2 and TRBJ2-7, with 7 bases that match TRBD2. Trimming took 7 bases from V and 2 from J; bases not matched to a gene: 8. CDR3 length: 14 residues. Germline CDR1 reads SGHAT; CDR2 reads FQNNGV. DNA of the CDR3: TGTGCCAGCACCCGGACTAGGGGTCCCTACGAGCAGTACTTC. Residues: CASTRTRGPYEQYF.

The CDR3 bases are TGTGCCAGTATGGGTGCGGCGAGCTCCTACAATGAGCAGTTCTTC. Protein: CASMGAASSYNEQFF. The chain employs TRBV19 and TRBJ2-1, with D unclear. V lost 7 bases to trimming and J lost 0 bases, with 13 bases between them. This CDR3 contains 15 residues. Per germline, CDR1 LNHDA and CDR2 SQIVND (reference sequence).

V gene TRBV15 combines with J gene TRBJ2-3; TRBD2 matches 9 bases. The junction had 7 bases not matched to a gene; V was cut back by 3 bases and J by 0 bases. Germline V gives CDR1 LNHNV, CDR2 YYDKDF (reference sequence). This CDR3 has 17 amino acids. The CDR3 loop reads CATSRVGGRASTDTQYF. The CDR3 nucleotides read TGTGCCACCAGCAGGGTGGGCGGGAGGGCAAGCACAGATACGCAGTATTTT.

The chain employs TRBV11-2 and TRBJ2-1, with 9 bases lining up with TRBD2. V lost 3 bases, J lost 6 bases, and 3 bases stayed unmatched. This CDR3 is built from 14 residues. Germline CDR1 and CDR2: SGHAT and FQNNGV. Here the CDR3 DNA reads TGTGCCAGCAGCTTTAGCGGGAGTCGCAATGAGCAGTTCTTC. This sequence encodes CASSFSGSRNEQFF.

The rearrangement links TRBV5-1 to TRBJ2-1; the match to TRBD1 covers 9 bases. The germline V gene has CDR1 SGHRS and CDR2 YFSETQ. V dropped 3 bases and J dropped 9; count of bases not matched to a gene: 4. This CDR3 has 13 amino acids. In DNA, the CDR3 is TGCGCCAGCAGCTCGGAGGACAGGGGTGAGCAGTTCTTC. It encodes CASSSEDRGEQFF.

This chain joins TRBV10-1 and TRBJ2-7; 9 nucleotides match TRBD2. The CDR3 runs 15 residues. Germline values: CDR1 WNHNN, CDR2 SYGVQD (reference sequence). The V gene end was trimmed by 4 bases and the J gene end by 7 bases; junction bases not matched to a gene: 11. The CDR3 is CASSADSGRLREQYF. CDR3 sequence (DNA): TGCGCCAGCAGTGCCGATAGCGGGAGATTGAGGGAGCAGTACTTC.

This chain connects TRBV9 to TRBJ2-3; 12 nucleotides match TRBD2. The CDR3 consists of 18 residues. Germline values: CDR1 SGDLS, CDR2 YYNGEE. Germline trimming cut 3 bases from V and 5 bases from J; bases unmatched to any gene: 13. The CDR3 DNA is TGTGCCAGCAGCGGACTAGCGGGAGAGCGGAGGAAGGGAGATACGCAGTATTTT. Translating it yields CASSGLAGERRKGDTQYF.

V and J are TRBV30 and TRBJ1-1, with 8 bases that match TRBD1. Losses at the gene ends were 3 bases for V and 0 bases for J; bases not matched to a gene: 9. The CDR3 length is 16 residues. CDR1 is GTSNPN, CDR2 SVGIG, per germline (reference sequence). The DNA of the CDR3 is TGTGCCTGGAGGGGGACAGGAAGGGGCATGAACACTGAAGCTTTCTTT. Protein product: CAWRGTGRGMNTEAFF.

The V and J genes are TRBV4-1 and TRBJ1-1; a possible D gene is TRBD1 (6 bases). Germline CDR1 MGHRA, CDR2 YSYEKL. The CDR3 is 14 amino acids. The V end lost 3 bases, the J end lost 1 base, and 9 bases lay between the germline ends. DNA for the CDR3: TGCGCCAGCAGCCATCTACAGGGGAACACTGAAGCTTTCTTT. The encoded protein is CASSHLQGNTEAFF.

The chain joins TRBV2 to TRBJ1-4; 9 bases are a match to TRBD1. Germline CDR1 and CDR2: SNHLY and FYNNEI. The CDR3 length is 19 residues. V lost 5 bases, J lost 7 bases, and 20 bases stayed unmatched. CDR3 sequence reads: CASSLKNIVGTGLGEKLFF. The CDR3 DNA reads as TGTGCCAGCAGTTTAAAGAACATTGTGGGGACAGGGTTAGGTGAAAAACTGTTTTTT. Full variable domain (missing parts from reference TRBV2 and TRBJ1-4): EPEVTQTPSHQVTQMGQEVILRCVPISNHLYFYWYRQILGQKVEFLVSFYNNEISEKSEIFDDQFSVERPDGSNFTLKIRSTKLEDSAMYFCASSLKNIVGTGLGEKLFFGSGTQLSVL.

The chain couples TRBV5-1 to TRBJ2-5, with 12 bases aligning to TRBD2. Gene TRBJ2-7 matches the end of the DNA better, so the J call may be wrong. Germline loops: CDR1 SGHRS, CDR2 YFSETQ. The CDR3 sequence is 14 residues long. The CDR3: CASSLGTSGTEQYF. CDR3 coding DNA: TGCGCCAGCAGCTTGGGGACTAGCGGGACCGAGCAGTACTTC.

The chain links TRBV28 to TRBJ2-3; 9 bases are shared with TRBD2. J was trimmed by 0 bases and V by 0 bases; bases with no gene match: 4. CDR1 and CDR2 (germline): MDHEN, SYDVKM. The length of the CDR3 is 17 residues. CDR3 loop: CASSLWLAGSSTDTQYF. In DNA, the CDR3 is TGTGCCAGCAGTTTATGGCTAGCGGGATCTAGCACAGATACGCAGTATTTT.

For this clone: Mismatch with germline at one junction end may stem from a read error. The chain employs TRBV7-9 and TRBJ1-1; no clear D gene. There are 12 residues in the CDR3. The germline CDR1 and CDR2 sequences are SEHNR and FQNEAQ (reference sequence). CDR3 protein: CSSSLQRTEAFF. DNA for the CDR3: TGTTCCAGCAGCTTACAGCGCACTGAAGCTTTCTTT. Full variable domain (remainder filled in from reference TRBV7-9 and TRBJ1-1): DTGVSQNPRHKITKRGQNVTFRCDPISEHNRLYWYRQTLGQGPEFLTYFQNEAQLEKSRLLSDRFSAERPKGSFSTLEIQRTEQGDSAMYLCSSSLQRTEAFFGQGTRLTVV.

This clone was recorded a few times. This chain joins TRBV10-1 and TRBJ2-1; D possibly corresponds to TRBD2 (5 bases). V lost 8 bases, J lost 2 bases, and 10 bases lay in between. The CDR3 consists of 13 residues. The germline V gene encodes CDR1 WNHNN and CDR2 SYGVQD (reference sequence). Here the CDR3 DNA reads TGCGCCAGCCAAGTGGGAGCCTACAATGAGCAGTTCTTC. It is translated as CASQVGAYNEQFF.

This chain joins TRBV6-5 and TRBJ2-2, with a possible D match to TRBD1 (6 bases). The V and J ends lost 6 bases and 6 bases respectively, with 14 bases between them. The length of the CDR3 is 14 residues. Germline CDR1 and CDR2: MNHEY and SVGAGI. Here the CDR3 DNA reads TGTGCCAGCAGCGTTCAGGGGTGGGCCGGGGAGCTGTTTTTT. Its translation is CASSVQGWAGELFF.

The sample holds a few counts of this clone. V and J are TRBV5-1 and TRBJ2-7, with 9 bases aligning to TRBD2. The ends lost 4 bases at V and 3 bases at J; junction bases unmatched: 8. CDR3 size: 15 residues. Germline V gene sequence: CDR1 SGHRS, CDR2 YFSETQ. The CDR3 loop reads CASSQTSGGGYEQYF. Here the CDR3 DNA reads TGCGCCAGCAGCCAGACTAGCGGAGGGGGCTACGAGCAGTACTTC.

This chain uses TRBV5-1 with TRBJ2-7; 7 bases are shared with TRBD1. V was pared by 0 bases and J by 0 bases, with 6 bases of the junction left unmatched. CDR1 and CDR2 (germline): SGHRS, YFSETQ. The CDR3 sequence is 16 residues long. The CDR3 nucleotides are TGCGCCAGCAGCTTGGGGGGACAGTTACGCTCCTACGAGCAGTACTTC. Translation gives CASSLGGQLRSYEQYF.

The chain employs TRBV4-2 and TRBJ2-3; D ambiguous. Trimming shortened V by 3 bases and J by 4 bases, and 5 bases separated the two germline ends. The CDR3 is 12 amino acids. Germline-derived CDR1 and CDR2 are LGHNA and YNFKEQ. CDR3 nucleotide sequence: TGTGCCAGCAGCCATGTCGCAGATACGCAGTATTTT. It encodes CASSHVADTQYF.

This clone was seen only once. The chain carries TRBV6-1 and TRBJ2-3; 8 nucleotides align to TRBD2. Trimming at V came to 1 base and at J to 6 bases, leaving 6 bases not matched to a gene. Germline lookup yields CDR1 MNHNS and CDR2 SASEGT. CDR3 length: 15 residues. CDR3 loop: CASSEVRASGDTQYF. CDR3 in DNA: TGTGCCAGCAGTGAAGTTAGGGCTAGCGGGGATACGCAGTATTTT.

The V call is TRBV29-1, the J call TRBJ2-3; 9 positions agree with TRBD1. Germline V gene lookup returns CDR1 SQVTM and CDR2 ANQGSEA. This CDR3 is 14 amino acids long. The junction had 6 bases not matched to a gene; V was cut back by 6 bases and J by 2 bases. CDR3 sequence: CSVDRGSATDTQYF. The DNA for the CDR3 is TGCAGCGTGGACAGGGGATCCGCCACAGATACGCAGTATTTT.

The chain uses TRBV5-1 and TRBJ1-4; TRBD1 matches at 10 bases. Germline CDR1 is SGHRS and CDR2 is YFSETQ. The V segment lost 2 bases and the J segment 4 bases; nucleotides outside the gene matches: 14. The CDR3 runs to 19 residues. CDR3 sequence: CASSFKPSGQGPFNEKLFF. The CDR3 DNA follows: TGCGCCAGCAGCTTCAAGCCCTCGGGACAGGGGCCTTTTAATGAAAAACTGTTTTTT.

This clone has a handful of counts. The chain recombines TRBV2 with TRBJ2-7; 11 positions match TRBD1. The germline gives CDR1 SNHLY, CDR2 FYNNEI. The CDR3 runs to 15 residues. Trimming took 6 bases from V and 2 from J; bases not matched to a gene: 6. The CDR3 is CASRAGQGETYEQYF. Written as DNA, the CDR3 is TGTGCCAGCAGAGCGGGACAGGGGGAGACCTACGAGCAGTACTTC.